Shown below are 14 T cell receptor beta chains from a single sample sequenced in a study of T cell clonality in common variable immunodeficiency. The method was immunoSEQ multiplex PCR; TCRdb's version includes in-frame clones alone and lacks a portion of them. This repertoire holds 80,000 or so clones, and none appear only once. Sequencing input: peripheral blood mononuclear cells. The receptors here all came from a person aged 18 to 69 in good health.

This clone was recorded many times. The missing CDR3 end, 3 residues past where the read stops, is filled in from the germline J gene. The J gene is TRBJ2-5, the V gene TRBV3-1 (or the pseudogene TRBV3-2), with TRBD1 matching over 7 bases. Germline assignment: CDR1 LGHDT and CDR2 YNNKEL (reference sequence). CDR3 length: 15 amino acids. The V gene end was trimmed by 5 bases and the J gene end by 1 base; junction bases not matched to a gene: 7. The covered CDR3 bases are TGTGCCAGCAGCACAGGGGATCCGCGCCAAGAGACC. Translated, it gives CASSTGDPRQET. The full CDR3 is CASSTGDPRQETQYF.

This clone has a count of ten or more. At one end, the junction sequence differs from germline, possibly due to a read error. The DNA ends 3 residues before the CDR3 does, and the rest of the CDR3 is filled in from the germline J gene. The J gene is TRBJ2-7, the V gene TRBV4-2; D might be TRBD2 (6 bases). The CDR3 loop spans 15 amino acids. Germline V gives CDR1 LGHNA, CDR2 YNFKEQ. The CDR3 DNA, read in part, is TGCGCCAGCAGCCAAGATGGAAATAGCGGCTACGAG. It codes for CASSQDGNSGYE. The whole CDR3 reads CASSQDGNSGYEQYF.

This clone showed up many times. CDR3 amino acids: CASSPTGIPRDEQFF. The covered CDR3 bases are TGTGCCAGCAGTCCTACAGGGATACCCAGGGATGAG. The rearrangement links TRBV28 to TRBJ2-1; D is perhaps TRBD1 (6 bases). The read finishes 3 residues shy of the CDR3 end, and the germline J gene is used to complete it. Per germline, CDR1 MDHEN and CDR2 SYDVKM. Between the trimmed V and J ends, which lost 5 bases and 8 bases, there was a span of 19 bases. There are 15 residues in the CDR3.

This clone was recorded at least ten times. The CDR3 end falls 3 residues outside the read, so it is completed with the germline J gene. The rearrangement uses TRBV4-1 and TRBJ2-7; 10 bases fit TRBD2. This CDR3 is built from 18 residues. With V trimmed by 0 bases and J by 4 bases, 12 bases remained unmatched. Germline CDR1 reads MGHRA; CDR2 reads YSYEKL. The covered CDR3 bases are TGCGCCAGCAGCCAAGACCCCCCCTCTAGCGGGAGAATTTACGAG. This encodes CASSQDPPSSGRIYE. The whole CDR3 protein reads CASSQDPPSSGRIYEQYF.

This clone came up many times. The CDR3 goes on 3 residues after the read ends, and that part is filled in from the germline J gene. This chain links TRBV6-1 with TRBJ2-3; tentative D call: TRBD1 (6 bases). V lost 1 base, J lost 0 bases, and 8 bases lay in between. CDR3 length: 15 residues. Germline-derived CDR1 and CDR2 are MNHNS and SASEGT. The CDR3 loop reads CASSEGTVSTDTQYF. CDR3 DNA, as far as it was read: TGTGCCAGCAGTGAAGGGACAGTCAGCACAGATACG.

At least ten counts were recorded for this clone. The CDR3 end falls 3 residues outside the read, so it is completed with the germline J gene. The chain combines TRBV5-1 with TRBJ2-7, with 10 nucleotides matching TRBD2. The germline V gene encodes CDR1 SGHRS and CDR2 YFSETQ. After removal of 2 bases from V and 0 bases from J, the junction contained 14 bases not matched to a gene. The CDR3 covers 19 residues. CDR3 DNA, as far as it was read: TGCGCCAGCAGCTTTCTCTGGAGCGGGAGGGCCTTCGACTCCTACGAG. Its translation is CASSFLWSGRAFDSYE. From start to end, the CDR3 is CASSFLWSGRAFDSYEQYF.

At least ten counts were recorded for this clone. The sequenced fragment ends 3 residues before the CDR3 boundary, so the rest is inferred from the germline J gene. The genes are TRBV20-1 and TRBJ2-3, with TRBD2 identical over 8 bases. With V trimmed by 3 bases and J by 1 base, 9 bases remained unmatched. Germline values: CDR1 DFQATT, CDR2 SNEGSKA (reference sequence). CDR3 length: 16 amino acids. The sequenced CDR3 bases are TGCAGTGCTAGTCAACCCCCGGGAGGGGGCACAGATACG. Translation: CSASQPPGGGTDT. The CDR3 reads in full as CSASQPPGGGTDTQYF.

This clone has at least ten counts. The CDR3 end is not reached by the read, which stops 3 residues before it; the germline J gene fills it in. The chain is built from TRBV19 and TRBJ1-3, with 7 nucleotides matching TRBD1. Per germline, CDR1 LNHDA and CDR2 SQIVND (reference sequence). V was pared by 1 base and J by 0 bases, with 6 bases of the junction left unmatched. The CDR3 is 17 residues long. The sequenced CDR3 bases are TGTGCCAGTAGTATAGGACGCGGGACAGACTCTGGAAACACC. Protein product: CASSIGRGTDSGNT. The full CDR3 protein is CASSIGRGTDSGNTIYF.

This clone was recorded at least ten times. The CDR3 extends 3 residues past the end of the read, so its final part is completed from the germline J gene. This sequence joins TRBV9 and TRBJ2-1; no reliable D call. V lost 0 bases and J 7 bases, leaving 11 bases between the germline ends. The germline gives CDR1 SGDLS, CDR2 YYNGEE. The CDR3 extends over 14 amino acids. The CDR3 region is CASSVVTPGNEQFF. The covered CDR3 bases are TGTGCCAGCAGCGTAGTTACCCCCGGTAATGAG.

This clone was seen repeatedly, ten times or more. The read terminates 3 residues before the CDR3 end, so the remaining end is supplied by the germline J gene. V is TRBV12-3 or TRBV12-4 and J is TRBJ2-1; 7 positions agree with TRBD2. Losses at the gene ends were 6 bases for V and 5 bases for J; bases not matched to a gene: 7. CDR3 length equals 14 residues. The sequenced CDR3 bases are TGTGCCAGCAGCATAGCGGGTTCCCACAATGAG. As protein: CASSIAGSHNE. In full, the CDR3 is CASSIAGSHNEQFF.

This clone appeared many times. The read ends 3 residues early relative to the CDR3; the germline J gene fills the gap. The V call is TRBV11-2, the J call TRBJ2-5; D gene ambiguous. The germline CDR1 and CDR2 sequences are SGHAT and FQNNGV. The CDR3 has 14 amino acids. The germline V and J ends were trimmed by 4 bases and 5 bases, with 14 bases remaining between them. CDR3 sequence reads: CASSSYYDRETQYF. The CDR3 bases that were read are TGTGCCAGCAGCTCCTACTATGACCGGGAGACC.

This clone showed up many times. The read terminates 3 residues ahead of where the CDR3 ends, so the germline J gene completes it. The chain links TRBV29-1 to TRBJ2-7; the D call may be TRBD1 or TRBD2 (5 bases each). Germline assignment: CDR1 SQVTM and CDR2 ANQGSEA. CDR3 length: 13 amino acids. V lost 0 bases to trimming and J lost 6 bases, with 12 bases between them. CDR3 bases read: TGCAGCGTTGAAGATCGAGGGGAAGGCGAG. This gives the protein CSVEDRGEGE. In full, the CDR3 reads CSVEDRGEGEQYF.

This clone was counted many times. Read sequence stops 3 residues before the CDR3 end, and the germline J gene provides the missing end. The rearrangement links TRBV18 to TRBJ2-7, with 10 bases that match TRBD1. The CDR3 contains 15 residues. Unmatched junction bases numbered 2, after V lost 1 base and J lost 2 bases. The V gene's germline CDR1 is KGHSH and CDR2 LQKENI. CDR3 sequence reads: CASSPRDRGAYEQYF. CDR3 DNA (partial): TGTGCCAGCTCACCACGGGACAGGGGCGCCTACGAG.

This clone was detected ten times or more. The CDR3 end is not reached by the read, which stops 3 residues before it; the germline J gene fills it in. The V gene is TRBV28, the J gene TRBJ2-7; 7 nucleotides align to TRBD2. Germline V gene data show CDR1 as MDHEN and CDR2 as SYDVKM. V lost 2 bases and J lost 5; bases outside the gene matches: 12. The CDR3 length is 16 residues. The CDR3 spells CASSLKGGGRGNEQYF. CDR3 DNA (partial): TGTGCCAGCAGTTTAAAAGGTGGCGGGAGAGGTAACGAG.